This T cell receptor (beta chain) comes out of a study of cytomegalovirus exposure and HLA in healthy donors. General study results and limits: There was a cluster of highly shared sequence variants that was likely a sequencing artifact. Rare sequences made up most TCRs, while some public TCRs were found in many donors.

Use of 60 Vbeta and 13 Jbeta primers characterized the PCR. Under the authors' procedure: Tens of millions of unique TCR beta chains, 9 million to 12 million shared, were counted in a later analysis. Using immunoSEQ multiplex PCR, the repertoire was profiled, and TCRdb retains in-frame clones only, with some absent. D and trimming were read from the DNA, whereas the V and J calls and clone size are those reported in that table. The sample records fewer than 150,000 clones, over 75% being singletons. Note on this clone: Its antigen is not known.

The CDR3 loop spans 13 amino acids. The germline V and J ends were trimmed by 0 bases and 5 bases, with 7 bases remaining between them. Germline CDR1 LGHNA, CDR2 YSLEER. Healthy individuals who donated bone marrow served as the donors. This chain uses TRBV4-3 with TRBJ2-5; D gene uncertain. This clonotype originated in a male donor in good health and CMV-seronegative. Material for sequencing was PBMCs. The CDR3 protein is CASSQDPRETQYF. CDR3 coding DNA: TGCGCCAGCAGCCAAGATCCGAGGGAGACCCAGTACTTC.